This TCR beta chain was profiled in a study of early T cells in non-severe SARS-CoV-2 infection. The overall study: RNA in bulk from unsorted whole blood was sequenced, and chains were unpaired.

Each cDNA molecule carried a unique molecular identifier. MiXCR was run by TCRdb on the 5' RACE reads, yielding one entry per CDR3 protein. The sample lists more than 55,000 distinct CDR3 sequences, 4% to 6% seen once, with more than 3% in the top ten. This clonotype turned up a few times. Its antigen is still unknown. Overall study findings and caveats: Matches to VDJdb favored anti-spike CD8 responses and missed private and CD4 specificities.

Germline assignment: CDR1 SGHRS and CDR2 YFSETQ. V dropped 0 bases and J dropped 5 bases, with 6 bases sitting between them. The CDR3 spans 14 residues. Source: whole blood, taken at baseline. The sequence came from an adult who was a healthcare worker with PCR-confirmed SARS-CoV-2 infection or an uninfected control (not recorded which). The donor label of this sample is uncertain. The genes are TRBV5-1 and TRBJ1-6, with no clear D. The CDR3, as DNA: TGCGCCAGCAGCTTGGCCTTTGATAATTCACCCCTCCACTTT. Translation: CASSLAFDNSPLHF.